This TCR beta chain emerged from a study of blood T cell repertoires in COVID-19. On the study more broadly: Sites in the United States, Italy and Spain provided acute and convalescent COVID-19 samples. PBMCs, B-cell-depleted T cells, or T cells were the source of the cDNA or gDNA that made up the material.

Germline CDR1 is MNHNS and CDR2 is SASEGT. The CDR3 has 13 residues. V was clipped by 3 bases and J by 4 bases, with 8 bases between them. In the original processing: Reference gene primer amplification gave nucleated cell count estimates. Sequenced by immunoSEQ multiplex PCR; TCRdb stores in-frame clones only, minus some. D and trimming were read from the DNA, whereas the V and J calls and clone size are those reported in that table. The sample comprises approximately 150,000 clones, approximately 90% of which are singletons, and roughly 2.2% rests with the top ten. The clonotype was recovered from an older man with active COVID-19. This rearrangement joins TRBV6-1 to TRBJ2-3; D remains ambiguous. The material sequenced was peripheral blood. The CDR3 protein is CASSDRFPDTQYF. CDR3 nucleotides: TGTGCCAGCAGTGATCGGTTCCCAGATACGCAGTATTTT.